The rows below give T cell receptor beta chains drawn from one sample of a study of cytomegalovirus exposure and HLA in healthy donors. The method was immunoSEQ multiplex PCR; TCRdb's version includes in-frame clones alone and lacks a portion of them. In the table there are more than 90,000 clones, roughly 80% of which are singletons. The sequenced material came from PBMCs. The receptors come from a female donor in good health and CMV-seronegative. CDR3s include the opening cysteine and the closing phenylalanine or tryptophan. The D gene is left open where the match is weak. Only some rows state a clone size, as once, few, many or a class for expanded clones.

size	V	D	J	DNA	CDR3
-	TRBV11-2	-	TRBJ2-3	TGTGCCAGCAGCTTTAGGAGAGCAGATACGCAGTATTTT	CASSFRRADTQYF
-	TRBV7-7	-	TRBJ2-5	TGTGCTAGCAGCCCCGGACAACCCCTCCAAGAGACCCAGTACTTC	CASSPGQPLQETQYF
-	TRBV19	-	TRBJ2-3	TGTGCCACCCACTCTCCTCGCGGACTCACAGATACGCAGTATTTT	CATHSPRGLTDTQYF
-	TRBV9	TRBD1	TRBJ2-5	TGTGCCAGCAGCCCGCGGGCGGGACAGGGCCAAGAGACCCAGTACTTC	CASSPRAGQGQETQYF
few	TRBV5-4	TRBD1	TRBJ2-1	TGTGCCAGCAGCGGGGGACAGGGGGCGAGGTCCTACAATGAGCAGTTCTTC	CASSGGQGARSYNEQFF
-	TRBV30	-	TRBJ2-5	TGTGCCTGGAGTCCCCAGGAGACCCAGTACTTC	CAWSPQETQYF
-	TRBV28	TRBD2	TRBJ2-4	TGTGCCAGCAGCCTCACTAGCGGTAAAAACATTCAGTACTTC	CASSLTSGKNIQYF
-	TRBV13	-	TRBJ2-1	TGTGCCAGCAGCTTGGACTTGTCCTACAATGAGCAGTTCTTC	CASSLDLSYNEQFF
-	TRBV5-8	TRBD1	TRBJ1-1	TGTGCCAGCAGCTTGTTGGGACAGGGGAACACTGAAGCTTTCTTT	CASSLLGQGNTEAFF
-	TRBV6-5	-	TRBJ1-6	TGTGCCAGCAGTTACCAGGCCGGGGTACAGTCACCCCTCCACTTT	CASSYQAGVQSPLHF
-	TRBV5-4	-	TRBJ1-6	TGTGCCAGCAGCTTCCCGGGGGAAGGGCTGAATTCACCCCTCCACTTT	CASSFPGEGLNSPLHF
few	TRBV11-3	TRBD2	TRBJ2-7	TGTGCCAGCAGCCAGGGACTAGCGGGAGTTCACCACGAGCAGTACTTC	CASSQGLAGVHHEQYF
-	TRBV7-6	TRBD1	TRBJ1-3	TGTGCCAGCAGCTACCTAACAGGGGGCACTGGAAACACCATATATTTT	CASSYLTGGTGNTIYF
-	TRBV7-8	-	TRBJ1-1	TGTGCCAGCAGCCCCCTTTGGGGCTCAAAAGCTGAAGCTTTCTTT	CASSPLWGSKAEAFF
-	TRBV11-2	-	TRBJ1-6	TGTGCCAGCAGCTTAGATCGGCAGGGGAGTAATTCACCCCTCCACTTT	CASSLDRQGSNSPLHF
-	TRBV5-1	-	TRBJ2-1	TGCGCCAGCAGCGGGAGTAGCAATGAGCAGTTCTTC	CASSGSSNEQFF
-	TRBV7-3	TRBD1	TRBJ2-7	TGTGCCAGCAGCCCCTCACCTGACAGGGATCCCTACGAGCAGTACTTC	CASSPSPDRDPYEQYF
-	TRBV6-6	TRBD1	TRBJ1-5	TGTGCCAGCAGTTACCTTGGACAGGCGCTCAATCAGCCCCAGCATTTT	CASSYLGQALNQPQHF
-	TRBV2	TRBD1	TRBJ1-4	TGTGCCAGCAGGAAATACGGGACAGAGAATGAAAAACTGTTTTTT	CASRKYGTENEKLFF
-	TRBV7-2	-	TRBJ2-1	TGTGCCAGCAGCCCAAGCATCTGGTTCACCGATATGTCCTACAATGAGCAGTTCTTC	CASSPSIWFTDMSYNEQFF
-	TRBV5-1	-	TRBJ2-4	TGCGCCAGCAGCTTGGGACAGAGTTCGGCCAAAAACATTCAGTACTTC	CASSLGQSSAKNIQYF
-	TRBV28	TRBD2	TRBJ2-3	TGTGCCAGCAGTTTTGAGGTCACTAGCGGGAGGTGGACAGATACGCAGTATTTT	CASSFEVTSGRWTDTQYF
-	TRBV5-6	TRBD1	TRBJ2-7	TGTGCCAGCAGCTTGCGGGGACGAAGGGGGCCCCTCTGGTACGAGCAGTACTTC	CASSLRGRRGPLWYEQYF